This entry lists 31 T cell receptor beta chains sequenced from one sample in a study of blood T cell repertoires in COVID-19. Libraries were prepared by immunoSEQ multiplex PCR; TCRdb keeps only in-frame clonotypes and omits some of them. The table includes around 100,000 clones, around 94% detected once. Material: peripheral blood. These receptors were taken from a man aged 45-65 years with active COVID-19.

The CDR3 loop reads CATSKTGGPNLNTEAFF. CDR3 nucleotide sequence: TGTGCCACCAGTAAGACAGGGGGCCCCAACCTAAACACTGAAGCTTTCTTT. This sequence joins TRBV24-1 and TRBJ1-1; 10 bases match TRBD1. Per the germline V gene, CDR1 is KGHDR and CDR2 is SFDVKD. This CDR3 contains 17 residues. With V trimmed by 6 bases and J by 2 bases, 11 bases remained unmatched.

The rearrangement links TRBV6-2 or TRBV6-3 to TRBJ1-2; D ambiguous. Germline V gene sequence: CDR1 MNHEY, CDR2 SVGEGT. The CDR3 has 13 amino acids. Trimming cost V 0 bases and J 4 bases, with 6 bases left between them. The DNA of the CDR3 is TGTGCCAGCAGTTACTCAGGAGGCTATGGCTACACCTTC. Residues: CASSYSGGYGYTF.

In nucleotides, the CDR3 is TGCGCCAGCAGCCTAGCCGGGGGTCAGGGTGAGCAGTTCTTC. It specifies CASSLAGGQGEQFF. The gene calls are TRBV10-2 and TRBJ2-1, with D possibly TRBD2 on 6 matching bases. This CDR3 spans 14 amino acids. The V end was cut by 6 bases, the J end by 9 bases, with 18 bases between. In germline, CDR1 is WSHSY, CDR2 SAAADI.

V gene TRBV25-1 combines with J gene TRBJ1-3, with TRBD1 matching 12 bases. The ends lost 5 bases at V and 4 bases at J; junction bases unmatched: 9. The CDR3 has 17 residues. CDR1 and CDR2 (germline): MGHDK, SYGVNS. The CDR3 nucleotides are TGTGCCAGCAGTCGTCCCGGGACAGGGGGCTACGGAAACACCATATATTTT. Translation gives CASSRPGTGGYGNTIYF. Combining the CDR3 with reference TRBV25-1 and TRBJ1-3 gives the whole variable domain EADIYQTPRYLVIGTGKKITLECSQTMGHDKMYWYQQDPGMELHLIHYSYGVNSTEKGDLSSESTVSRIRTEHFPLTLESARPSHTSQYLCASSRPGTGGYGNTIYFGEGSWLTVV.

This clone was seen only once. V is TRBV6-4 and J is TRBJ2-3, with 9 bases aligning to TRBD2. The V segment lost 5 bases and the J segment 0 bases; nucleotides outside the gene matches: 3. The CDR3 sequence is 15 residues long. Germline V lookup: CDR1 MRHNA, CDR2 SNTAGT. In DNA, the CDR3 is TGTGCCAGCAGTCTTACTAGCGGGAGCACAGATACGCAGTATTTT. Encoded protein: CASSLTSGSTDTQYF.

The V and J genes are TRBV19 and TRBJ1-3; D not certain. The CDR3 extends over 15 amino acids. The germline V gene has CDR1 LNHDA and CDR2 SQIVND (reference sequence). The V gene lost 4 bases and the J gene lost 1 base, with 11 bases spanning the gap. The CDR3 spells CASSTYDKSGNTIYF. The DNA of the CDR3 is TGTGCCAGTAGTACTTACGACAAATCTGGAAACACCATATATTTT.

This clone was detected once. The chain combines TRBV9 with TRBJ2-5; 8 bases are shared with TRBD2. Trimming cost V 0 bases and J 1 base; bases outside gene matches: 2. Germline V gives CDR1 SGDLS, CDR2 YYNGEE. The CDR3 runs to 15 residues. CDR3 amino acids: CASSVAGRAQETQYF. CDR3 nucleotide sequence: TGTGCCAGCAGCGTAGCCGGGAGGGCCCAAGAGACCCAGTACTTC.

The V gene is TRBV5-4, the J gene TRBJ1-2; no clear D gene. The CDR3 runs to 14 residues. Germline CDR1 SGHNT, CDR2 YYREEE (reference sequence). Trimming shortened V by 0 bases and J by 3 bases, and 9 bases separated the two germline ends. CDR3 loop: CASSLVPTHYGYTF. CDR3 DNA: TGTGCCAGCAGCTTGGTCCCCACTCACTATGGCTACACCTTC.

The chain combines TRBV19 with TRBJ1-5, with D unresolved. Germline values: CDR1 LNHDA, CDR2 SQIVND (reference sequence). This CDR3 comprises 15 residues. The V and J ends lost 10 bases and 0 bases respectively, with 16 bases between them. This chain's CDR3 is CATSGGQASNQPQHF. CDR3 nucleotide sequence: TGTGCCACCTCTGGCGGGCAGGCTAGCAATCAGCCCCAGCATTTT. The full variable domain, in which reference TRBV19 and TRBJ1-5 provide the parts outside the CDR3, is DGGITQSPKYLFRKEGQNVTLSCEQNLNHDAMYWYRQDPGQGLRLIYYSQIVNDFQKGDIAEGYSVSREKKESFPLTVTSAQKNPTAFYLCATSGGQASNQPQHFGDGTRLSIL.

This clone has only a few counts. This chain uses TRBV18 with TRBJ1-1; D not certain. The CDR3 is 14 residues long. The germline gives CDR1 KGHSH, CDR2 LQKENI. V was trimmed by 2 bases and J by 1 base, leaving 8 bases between them. The CDR3 DNA reads as TGTGCCAGCTCACCATCCACAGAGAACACTGAAGCTTTCTTT. Translating gives CASSPSTENTEAFF.

The rearrangement joins TRBV7-8 to TRBJ2-7, with 9 bases matching TRBD2. The CDR3 is 16 residues long. Per the germline V gene, CDR1 is SGHVS and CDR2 is FQNEAQ. Unmatched junction bases numbered 9, after V lost 5 bases and J lost 1 base. The CDR3 nucleotides are TGTGCCAGCAGCCCGCCTCTGCGGGAGGGGTCCTACGAGCAGTACTTC. Protein: CASSPPLREGSYEQYF.

This chain uses TRBV7-3 with TRBJ2-1; TRBD2 matches at 11 bases. CDR1 and CDR2 (germline): SGHTA, FQGTGA. The CDR3 is made up of 17 amino acids. Trimming took 5 bases from V and 7 from J; bases not matched to a gene: 13. CDR3 sequence: CASSSNPGLAGENEQFF. In DNA form, the CDR3 reads TGTGCCAGCAGCAGCAACCCCGGACTAGCGGGTGAGAATGAGCAGTTCTTC.

This sequence joins TRBV2 and TRBJ2-1; 11 bases are a match to TRBD1. Germline V CDR1 and CDR2: SNHLY, FYNNEI. After removal of 6 bases from V and 4 bases from J, the junction contained 5 bases not matched to a gene. The CDR3 covers 15 residues. CDR3 amino acids: CASSRTGGAYNEQFF. The DNA of the CDR3 is TGTGCCAGCAGCAGGACAGGGGGCGCGTACAATGAGCAGTTCTTC.

This clone appeared once. This chain connects TRBV27 to TRBJ2-1; 7 bases map to TRBD2. This CDR3 contains 11 residues. With V trimmed by 4 bases and J by 12 bases, 3 bases remained unmatched. Germline lookup yields CDR1 MNHEY and CDR2 SMNVEV (reference sequence). For the CDR3, the DNA is TGTGCCAGCAGTTCAGCGGGATGGCAGTTCTTC. It yields the protein CASSSAGWQFF.

This clone appeared a single time. The V gene is TRBV11-2, the J gene TRBJ2-1, with a tentative D call TRBD1 (6 bases). Germline lookup yields CDR1 SGHAT and CDR2 FQNNGV. The CDR3 consists of 15 residues. Trimming took 2 bases from V and 6 from J, leaving 14 bases between them. The CDR3 bases are TGTGCCAGCAGCTTATTCGGGTCAGGGGTCAATGAGCAGTTCTTC. The encoded protein is CASSLFGSGVNEQFF.

The V and J genes are TRBV28 and TRBJ1-1; D is unresolved. V lost 6 bases and J lost 7, with 12 bases in between. The CDR3 is 12 amino acids. Per the germline V gene, CDR1 is MDHEN and CDR2 is SYDVKM. The CDR3 spells CASRDGRREAFF. The CDR3, as DNA: TGTGCCAGCAGGGACGGGAGGCGTGAAGCTTTCTTT.

V gene TRBV5-6 combines with J gene TRBJ2-5, with 7 positions matching TRBD2. Trimming at V came to 3 bases and at J to 5 bases, leaving 10 bases not matched to a gene. The CDR3 extends over 15 amino acids. CDR1 and CDR2 from the germline V gene are SGHDT and YYEEEE. The CDR3 DNA is TGTGCCAGCAGCTCGAGCGGGGCGGGTCGGGAGACCCAGTACTTC. Its protein product is CASSSSGAGRETQYF.

This clone was seen just once. This chain connects TRBV21-1 to TRBJ2-1; no check of the table's D call, TRBD2, against the DNA was made. TRBV21-1 is a known pseudogene. The CDR3 loop spans 13 amino acids. DNA for the CDR3: TGTGCCAGCAGCCGTTGGGGGGGAGAAGAGCAGTTCTTC. This gives the protein CASSRWGGEEQFF.

The CDR3 DNA reads TGCGCCAGCAGCGTTGAAAGCAAGAACTATGGCTACACCTTC. Its protein product is CASSVESKNYGYTF. The chain has TRBV5-1 and TRBJ1-2, with unresolved D. Germline values: CDR1 SGHRS, CDR2 YFSETQ. The CDR3 has 14 residues. V was clipped by 4 bases and J by 2 bases, with 12 bases between them.

V is TRBV28 and J is TRBJ1-6; tentative D call: TRBD1 (5 bases). Trimming took off 7 bases at V and 10 bases at J, with 17 bases between the two ends. Per the germline V gene, CDR1 is MDHEN and CDR2 is SYDVKM. The CDR3 is made up of 14 amino acids. This CDR3 reads CASNGGYGPSPLHF. DNA for the CDR3: TGTGCCAGCAATGGGGGGTATGGGCCGTCACCCCTCCACTTT.

A few counts support this clone. This chain links TRBV28 with TRBJ1-1; D gene ambiguous. V shed 1 base and J shed 4 bases, with 7 bases lying between them. This CDR3 spans 13 amino acids. Germline V gene lookup returns CDR1 MDHEN and CDR2 SYDVKM. Written as DNA, the CDR3 is TGTGCCAGCAGTTTATCGGGGAGCACTGAAGCTTTCTTT. This codes for CASSLSGSTEAFF.

The V call is TRBV6-5, the J call TRBJ1-1, with 9 bases fitting TRBD1. Looked up from germline, CDR1 is MNHEY and CDR2 is SVGAGI. V was pared by 7 bases and J by 7 bases, with 4 bases of the junction left unmatched. CDR3 length equals 12 residues. The CDR3 DNA follows: TGTGCCAGCATTCGACAGGGGGTTGAAGCTTTCTTT. Translation gives CASIRQGVEAFF.

The chain joins TRBV6-4 to TRBJ2-3; no definite D call. CDR1 MRHNA and CDR2 SNTAGT come from the germline V gene. V lost 0 bases, J lost 2 bases, and 6 bases lay in between. This CDR3 is 14 amino acids long. In DNA, the CDR3 is TGTGCCAGCAGTGACTCGGCCTCCACAGATACGCAGTATTTT. Translated, it gives CASSDSASTDTQYF.

The genes are TRBV7-6 and TRBJ2-1, with 7 bases matching TRBD2. The V gene end was trimmed by 1 base and the J gene end by 6 bases; junction bases not matched to a gene: 3. The CDR3 runs 14 residues. The germline V gene encodes CDR1 SGHVS and CDR2 FNYEAQ. As DNA, the CDR3 is TGTGCCAGCAGCTTAGATCCGGGAGGCAATGAGCAGTTCTTC. Its protein product is CASSLDPGGNEQFF.

The rearrangement joins TRBV27 to TRBJ1-1; a possible D gene is TRBD1 (6 bases). V lost 2 bases and J 6 bases, leaving 16 bases between the germline ends. Germline CDR1 MNHEY, CDR2 SMNVEV (reference sequence). CDR3 length equals 15 residues. CDR3 residues: CASSLTRQGSAEAFF. The CDR3, as DNA: TGTGCCAGCAGTTTAACCCGCCAGGGGTCGGCTGAAGCTTTCTTT.

The genes are TRBV15 and TRBJ2-1; 7 nucleotides agree with TRBD2. Germline lookup yields CDR1 LNHNV and CDR2 YYDKDF (reference sequence). V was pared by 5 bases and J by 9 bases, with 13 bases of the junction left unmatched. The CDR3 sequence is 15 residues long. This CDR3 is CATSVPGTNSGEQFF. DNA for the CDR3: TGTGCCACCAGCGTACCCGGGACTAATAGTGGTGAGCAGTTCTTC.

J is TRBJ2-1 and V is TRBV28; 9 nucleotides line up with TRBD2. Trimming at V came to 2 bases and at J to 5 bases, leaving 13 bases not matched to a gene. The CDR3 sequence is 18 residues long. CDR1 is MDHEN, CDR2 SYDVKM, per germline. CDR3 bases: TGTGCCAGCAGTTTAGTTGGCGCGGGAGGGAAGGGTCACAATGAGCAGTTCTTC. This encodes CASSLVGAGGKGHNEQFF.

The J gene is TRBJ2-3, the V gene TRBV19, with D possibly TRBD2 on 6 matching bases. Germline V gene sequence: CDR1 LNHDA, CDR2 SQIVND (reference sequence). V lost 8 bases to trimming and J lost 1 base, with 16 bases between them. The CDR3 is 15 residues long. CDR3 DNA sequence: TGTGCCAGTGCCGGGGGAGAGATGCGCACAGATACGCAGTATTTT. This translates into CASAGGEMRTDTQYF.

This sequence joins TRBV20-1 and TRBJ2-1; 11 nucleotides agree with TRBD2. Germline V gene sequence: CDR1 DFQATT, CDR2 SNEGSKA (reference sequence). CDR3 length: 16 amino acids. Losses at the gene ends were 3 bases for V and 1 base for J; bases not matched to a gene: 5. CDR3 DNA: TGCAGTGCTAGTAGGGCTAGCGGGAGGTCCTACAATGAGCAGTTCTTC. This translates into CSASRASGRSYNEQFF.

This clone has a handful of counts. The CDR3 DNA is TGTGCCAGCAACACCTGGACTAGCGGGATCTACGAGCAGTACTTC. Its protein product is CASNTWTSGIYEQYF. The chain links TRBV27 to TRBJ2-7; the match to TRBD2 covers 12 bases. Germline V gene lookup returns CDR1 MNHEY and CDR2 SMNVEV (reference sequence). This CDR3 comprises 15 residues. V lost 7 bases to trimming and J lost 3 bases; unmatched junction nucleotides: 7.

The rearrangement joins TRBV9 to TRBJ2-1; 7 bases fit TRBD1. V was clipped by 4 bases and J by 6 bases; unmatched bases: 13. Germline loops: CDR1 SGDLS, CDR2 YYNGEE. The CDR3 is made up of 16 amino acids. DNA for the CDR3: TGTGCCAGCAGCCCCCCCGGGACAGAACGTGTCAATGAGCAGTTCTTC. It codes for CASSPPGTERVNEQFF.